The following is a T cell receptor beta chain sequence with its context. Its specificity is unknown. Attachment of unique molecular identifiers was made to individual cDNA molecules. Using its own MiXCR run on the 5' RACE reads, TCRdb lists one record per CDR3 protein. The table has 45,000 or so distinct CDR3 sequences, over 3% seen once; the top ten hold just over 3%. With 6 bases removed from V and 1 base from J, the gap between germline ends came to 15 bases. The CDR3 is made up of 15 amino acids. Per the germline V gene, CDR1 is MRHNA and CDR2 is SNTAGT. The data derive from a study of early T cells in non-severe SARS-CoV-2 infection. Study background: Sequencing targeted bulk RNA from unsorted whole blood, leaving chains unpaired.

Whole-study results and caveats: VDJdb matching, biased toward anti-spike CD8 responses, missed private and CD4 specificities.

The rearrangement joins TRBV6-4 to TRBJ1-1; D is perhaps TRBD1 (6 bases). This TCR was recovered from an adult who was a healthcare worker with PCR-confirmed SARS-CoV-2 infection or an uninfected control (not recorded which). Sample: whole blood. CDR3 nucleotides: TGTGCCAGCAGGCCGGGACACTCGAAGAACACTGAAGCTTTCTTT. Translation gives CASRPGHSKNTEAFF.